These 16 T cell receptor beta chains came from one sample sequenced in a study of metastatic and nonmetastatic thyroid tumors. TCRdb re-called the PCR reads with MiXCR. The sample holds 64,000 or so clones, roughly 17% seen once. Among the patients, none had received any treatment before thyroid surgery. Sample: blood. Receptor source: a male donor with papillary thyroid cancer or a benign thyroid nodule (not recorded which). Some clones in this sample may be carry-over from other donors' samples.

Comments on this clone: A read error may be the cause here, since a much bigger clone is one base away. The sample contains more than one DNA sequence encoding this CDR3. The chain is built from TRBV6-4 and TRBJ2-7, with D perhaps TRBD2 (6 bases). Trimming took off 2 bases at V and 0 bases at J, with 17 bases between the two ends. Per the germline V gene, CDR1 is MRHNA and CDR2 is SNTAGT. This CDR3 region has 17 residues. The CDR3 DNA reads TGTGCCAGCAGTGACGTATTCGGGGGAGAAGGCTCCTACGAGCAGTACGTC. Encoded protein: CASSDVFGGEGSYEQYV.

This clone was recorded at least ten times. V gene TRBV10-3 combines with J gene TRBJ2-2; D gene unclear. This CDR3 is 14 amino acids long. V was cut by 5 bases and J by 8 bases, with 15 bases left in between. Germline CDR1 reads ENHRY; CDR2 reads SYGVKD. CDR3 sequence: CAISPGTSWGELFF. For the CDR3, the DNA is TGTGCCATCAGTCCTGGAACCTCATGGGGGGAGCTGTTTTTT.

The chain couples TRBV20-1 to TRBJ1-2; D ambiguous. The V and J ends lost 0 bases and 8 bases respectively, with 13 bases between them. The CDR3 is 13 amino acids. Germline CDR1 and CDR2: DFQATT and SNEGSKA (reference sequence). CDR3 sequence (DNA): TGCAGTGCTAGAGACCCCGGACGTAAGGGCTACACCTTC. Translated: CSARDPGRKGYTF.

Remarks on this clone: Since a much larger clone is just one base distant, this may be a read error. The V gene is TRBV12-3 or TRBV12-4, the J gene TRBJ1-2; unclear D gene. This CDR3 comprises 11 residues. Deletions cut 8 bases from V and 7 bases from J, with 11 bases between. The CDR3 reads CASVVVGGYTF. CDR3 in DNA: TGTGCCAGCGTGGTGGTGGGTGGCTACACCTTC.

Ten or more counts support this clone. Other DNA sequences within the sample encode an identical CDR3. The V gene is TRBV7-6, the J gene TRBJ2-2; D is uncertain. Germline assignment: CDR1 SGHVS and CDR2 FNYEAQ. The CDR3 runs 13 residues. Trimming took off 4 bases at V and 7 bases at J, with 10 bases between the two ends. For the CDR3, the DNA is TGTGCCAGCAGCTCGAAGGACGGCGGGGAGCTGTTTTTT. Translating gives CASSSKDGGELFF.

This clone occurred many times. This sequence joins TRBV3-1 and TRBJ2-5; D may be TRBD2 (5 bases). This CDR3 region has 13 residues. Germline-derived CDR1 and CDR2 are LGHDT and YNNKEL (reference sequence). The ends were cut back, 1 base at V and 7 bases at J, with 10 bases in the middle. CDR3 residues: CASSQGLAGTQYF. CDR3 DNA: TGTGCCAGCAGCCAAGGTCTAGCAGGGACCCAGTACTTC.

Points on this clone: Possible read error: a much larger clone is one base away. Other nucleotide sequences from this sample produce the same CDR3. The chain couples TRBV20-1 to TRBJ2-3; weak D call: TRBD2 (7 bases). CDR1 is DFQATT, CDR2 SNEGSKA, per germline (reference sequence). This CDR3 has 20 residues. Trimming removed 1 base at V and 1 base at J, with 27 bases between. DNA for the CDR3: TGCAGTGCTAGAGGTGTCCCCCGCTTCCGGGGGGCCACCGGCACAGATACGCAGTATTTT. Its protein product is CSARGVPRFRGATGTDTQYF.

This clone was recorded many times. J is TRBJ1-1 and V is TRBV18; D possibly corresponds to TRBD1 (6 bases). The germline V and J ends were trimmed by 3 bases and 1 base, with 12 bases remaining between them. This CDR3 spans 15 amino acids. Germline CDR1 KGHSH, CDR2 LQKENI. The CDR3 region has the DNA TGTGCCAGCTCACCGGAGGGGGGCCAGAACACTGAAGCTTTCTTT. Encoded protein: CASSPEGGQNTEAFF.

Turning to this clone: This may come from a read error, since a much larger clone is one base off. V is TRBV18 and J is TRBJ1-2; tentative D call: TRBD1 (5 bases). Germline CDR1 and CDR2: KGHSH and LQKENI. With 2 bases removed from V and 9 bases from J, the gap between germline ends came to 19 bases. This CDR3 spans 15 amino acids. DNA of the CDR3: TGTGCCAGCTCACCAGGCCGGGGACGGGACTACTGCTACACCTTC. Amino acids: CASSPGRGRDYCYTF.

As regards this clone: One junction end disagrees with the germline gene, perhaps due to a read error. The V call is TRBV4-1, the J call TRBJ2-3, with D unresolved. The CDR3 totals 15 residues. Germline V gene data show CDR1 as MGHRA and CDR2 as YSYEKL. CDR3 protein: CAISPSGSFTYTQYF. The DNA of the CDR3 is TGCGCCATCAGCCCATCAGGTAGCTTCACATATACGCAGTATTTT.

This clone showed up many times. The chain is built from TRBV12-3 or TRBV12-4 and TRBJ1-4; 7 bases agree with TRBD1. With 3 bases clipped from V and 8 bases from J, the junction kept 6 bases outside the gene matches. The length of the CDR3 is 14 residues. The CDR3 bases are TGTGCCAGCAGTTTGTACAGGGGAACCGAAAAACTGTTTTTT. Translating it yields CASSLYRGTEKLFF.

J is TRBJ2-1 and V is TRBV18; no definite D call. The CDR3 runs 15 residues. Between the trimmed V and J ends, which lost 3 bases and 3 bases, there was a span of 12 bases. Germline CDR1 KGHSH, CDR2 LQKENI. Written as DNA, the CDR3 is TGTGCCAGCTCACCCCCGTCTATGCACTACAATGAGCAGTTCTTC. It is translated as CASSPPSMHYNEQFF.

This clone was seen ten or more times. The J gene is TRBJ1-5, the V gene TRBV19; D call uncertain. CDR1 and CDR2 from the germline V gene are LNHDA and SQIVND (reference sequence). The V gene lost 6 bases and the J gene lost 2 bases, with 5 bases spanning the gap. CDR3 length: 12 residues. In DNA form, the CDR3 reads TGTGCCAGTAGACGGGGCAATCAGCCCCAGCATTTT. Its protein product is CASRRGNQPQHF.

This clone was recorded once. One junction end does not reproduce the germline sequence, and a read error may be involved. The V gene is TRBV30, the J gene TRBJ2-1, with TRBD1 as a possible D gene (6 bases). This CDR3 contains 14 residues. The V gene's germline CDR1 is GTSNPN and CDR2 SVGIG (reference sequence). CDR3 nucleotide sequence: TGTGCCTTGAGTGTATGGACAGACTACAATGACCAGTTCTTC. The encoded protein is CALSVWTDYNDQFF.

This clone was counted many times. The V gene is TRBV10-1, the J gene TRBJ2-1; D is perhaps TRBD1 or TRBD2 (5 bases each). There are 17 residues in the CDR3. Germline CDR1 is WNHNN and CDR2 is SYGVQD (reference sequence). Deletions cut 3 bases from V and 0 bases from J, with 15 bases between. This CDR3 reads CASSDDGRGDSYNEQFF. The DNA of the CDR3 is TGCGCCAGCAGTGATGATGGTAGGGGAGACTCCTACAATGAGCAGTTCTTC.

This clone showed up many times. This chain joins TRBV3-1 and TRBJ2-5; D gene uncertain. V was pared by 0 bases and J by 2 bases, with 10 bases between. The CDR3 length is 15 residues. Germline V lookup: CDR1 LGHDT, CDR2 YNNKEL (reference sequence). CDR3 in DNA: TGTGCCAGCAGCCAAGAGTTATGGGCGCAAGAGACCCAGTACTTC. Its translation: CASSQELWAQETQYF.